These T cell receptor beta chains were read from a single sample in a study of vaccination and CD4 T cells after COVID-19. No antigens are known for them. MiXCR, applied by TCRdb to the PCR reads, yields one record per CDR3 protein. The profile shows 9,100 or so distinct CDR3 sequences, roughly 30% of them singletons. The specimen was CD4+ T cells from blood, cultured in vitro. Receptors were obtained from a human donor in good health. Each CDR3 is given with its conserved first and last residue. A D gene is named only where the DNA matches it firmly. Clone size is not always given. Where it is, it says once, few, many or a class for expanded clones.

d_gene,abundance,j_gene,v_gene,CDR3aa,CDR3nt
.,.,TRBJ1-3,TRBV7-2,CASSSRLGNSGNTIYF,TGTGCCAGCAGCTCCCGGTTGGGGAACTCTGGAAACACCATATATTTT
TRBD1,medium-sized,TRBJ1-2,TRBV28,CASRKQGRNYGYTF,TGTGCCAGCAGAAAACAGGGGAGAAACTATGGCTACACCTTC
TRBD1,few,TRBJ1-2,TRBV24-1,CATSDTTGVVYGYTF,TGTGCCACCAGTGATACAACAGGGGTTGTCTATGGCTACACCTTC
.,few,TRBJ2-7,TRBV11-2,CASSLTRSSGEQYF,TGTGCCAGCAGCTTAACACGGTCATCCGGCGAGCAGTACTTC
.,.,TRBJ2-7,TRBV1,CTSGSYRDSYEQYF,TGCACCAGCGGGTCCTACAGAGACTCCTACGAGCAGTACTTC
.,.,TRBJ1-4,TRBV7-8,CASSFSSLWTRATNEKLFF,TGTGCCAGCAGCTTCTCCTCCCTTTGGACGAGAGCAACTAATGAAAAACTGTTTTTT
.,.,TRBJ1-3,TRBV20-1,CSAGGGPPGNTIYF,TGCAGTGCTGGAGGGGGGCCCCCTGGAAACACCATATATTTT
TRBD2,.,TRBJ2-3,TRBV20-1,CSATSGINTDTQYF,TGCAGTGCAACTAGCGGAATTAACACAGATACGCAGTATTTT
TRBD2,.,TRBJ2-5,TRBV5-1,CASSFSGLAGVKETQYF,TGCGCCAGCAGCTTTTCGGGACTAGCGGGAGTGAAGGAGACCCAGTACTTC
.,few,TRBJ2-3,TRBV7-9,CASSLVASTDTQYF,TGTGCCAGCAGCTTGGTCGCTAGCACAGATACGCAGTATTTT
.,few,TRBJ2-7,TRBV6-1,CASGGYSYEQYF,TGTGCCAGCGGGGGCTACTCCTACGAGCAGTACTTC
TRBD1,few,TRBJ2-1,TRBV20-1,CSARALGGSDEQFF,TGCAGTGCTAGGGCCCTAGGGGGCAGCGATGAGCAGTTCTTC
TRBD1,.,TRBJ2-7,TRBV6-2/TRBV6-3,CASKSRDRFGEQYF,TGTGCCAGCAAGTCCCGGGACAGGTTTGGTGAGCAGTACTTC
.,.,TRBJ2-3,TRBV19,CASRAGVDTQYF,TGTGCCAGTAGAGCGGGCGTGGATACGCAGTATTTT
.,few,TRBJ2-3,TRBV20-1,CSARDENTGSTDTQYF,TGCAGTGCTAGAGATGAAAATACGGGCTCCACAGATACGCAGTATTTT
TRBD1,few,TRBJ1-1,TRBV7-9,CASSPRSQGALTEAFF,TGTGCCAGCAGCCCTAGGAGTCAGGGGGCGCTTACTGAAGCTTTCTTT
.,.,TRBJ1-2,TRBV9,CASSVEGVGGYTF,TGTGCCAGCAGCGTAGAGGGAGTAGGGGGCTACACCTTC
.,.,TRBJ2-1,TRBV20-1,CSARDQGDYSLNEQFF,TGCAGTGCTAGAGATCAGGGGGACTACTCCTTAAATGAGCAGTTCTTC
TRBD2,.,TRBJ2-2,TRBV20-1,CSAPRAIAGTGELFF,TGCAGTGCCCCCCGGGCTATAGCGGGCACCGGGGAGCTGTTTTTT
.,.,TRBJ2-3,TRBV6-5,CASSLGVDTQYF,TGTGCCAGCAGTTTGGGGGTGGATACGCAGTATTTT
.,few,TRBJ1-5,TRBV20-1,CSAPRDGGNQPQHF,TGCAGTGCTCCTCGTGACGGCGGCAATCAGCCCCAGCATTTT
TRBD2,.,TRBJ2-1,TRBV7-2,CASSLVGLADFF,TGTGCCAGCAGCTTAGTGGGACTAGCGGATTTCTTC
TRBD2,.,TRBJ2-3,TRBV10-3,CAIKVAGGTDTQYF,TGTGCCATCAAAGTAGCGGGAGGCACAGATACGCAGTATTTT
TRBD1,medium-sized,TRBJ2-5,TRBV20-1,CSPRTGLRETQYF,TGCAGTCCCCGGACAGGCCTGAGGGAGACCCAGTACTTC
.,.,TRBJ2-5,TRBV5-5,CASSFDQEETQYF,TGTGCCAGCAGCTTTGATCAAGAAGAGACCCAGTACTTC
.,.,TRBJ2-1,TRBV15,CATSRDFGTGVYNEQFF,TGTGCCACCAGCAGAGATTTTGGGACGGGAGTGTACAATGAGCAGTTCTTC
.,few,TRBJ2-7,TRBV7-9,CASSLGQVYYEQYF,TGTGCCAGCAGCTTAGGACAGGTCTACTACGAGCAGTACTTC
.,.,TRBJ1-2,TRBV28,CASSAPAAYGYTF,TGTGCCAGCAGTGCGCCGGCAGCCTATGGCTACACCTTC
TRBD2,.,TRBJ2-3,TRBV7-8,CASSLLAGGPIDTQYF,TGTGCCAGCAGCCTATTAGCGGGAGGGCCAATAGATACGCAGTATTTT
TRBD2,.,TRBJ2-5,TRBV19,CASSSLAGPQETQYF,TGTGCCAGTAGTAGCTTAGCGGGGCCCCAAGAGACCCAGTACTTC
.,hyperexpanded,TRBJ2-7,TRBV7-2,CASKVARAGYEQYF,TGTGCCAGCAAGGTAGCGCGGGCCGGCTACGAGCAGTACTTC
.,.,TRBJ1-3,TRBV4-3,CASSQELGLGNTIYF,TGCGCCAGCAGCCAAGAATTAGGTCTTGGAAACACCATATATTTT
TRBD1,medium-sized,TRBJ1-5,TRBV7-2,CASSPTGGNQPQHF,TGTGCCAGCAGCCCTACAGGGGGCAATCAGCCCCAGCATTTT
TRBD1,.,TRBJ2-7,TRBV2,CASSVDRGIDEQYF,TGTGCCAGCAGTGTGGACAGGGGTATAGACGAGCAGTACTTC
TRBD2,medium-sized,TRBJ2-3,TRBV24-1,CATSDFWASGSTDTQYF,TGTGCCACCAGTGATTTTTGGGCTAGCGGAAGCACAGATACGCAGTATTTT
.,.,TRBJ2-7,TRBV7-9,CASSLRGFSYEQYF,TGTGCCAGCAGCTTAAGAGGCTTCTCCTACGAGCAGTACTTC
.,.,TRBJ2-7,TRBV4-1,CASSQDKGAEISYEQYF,TGCGCCAGCAGCCAAGATAAGGGAGCGGAAATTAGTTACGAGCAGTACTTC
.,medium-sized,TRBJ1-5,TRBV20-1,CSARQGSGNQPQHF,TGCAGTGCTAGACAGGGATCGGGCAATCAGCCCCAGCATTTT
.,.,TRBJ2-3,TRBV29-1,CSVERVTDTQYF,TGCAGCGTTGAACGGGTCACAGATACGCAGTATTTT
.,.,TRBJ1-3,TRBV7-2,CASSRAGAGNTIYF,TGTGCCAGCAGCCGTGCCGGGGCTGGAAACACCATATATTTT
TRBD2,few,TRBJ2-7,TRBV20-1,CSALLAAPGEQYF,TGCAGTGCTCTTCTAGCGGCCCCTGGTGAGCAGTACTTC
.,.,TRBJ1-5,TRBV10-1,CVSSESNYPGLGQPQHF,TGCGTCAGCAGTGAGTCGAATTATCCGGGGCTGGGTCAGCCCCAGCATTTT
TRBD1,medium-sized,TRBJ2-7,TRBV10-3,CATDSGTGVYEQYF,TGTGCCACGGACTCCGGGACAGGGGTCTACGAGCAGTACTTC
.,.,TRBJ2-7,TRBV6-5,CASSYSGRIDYEQYF,TGTGCCAGCAGTTACTCAGGGCGGATTGACTACGAGCAGTACTTC
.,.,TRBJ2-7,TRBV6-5,CASSYSSMTSAYEQYF,TGTGCCAGCAGTTACTCGAGTATGACGTCGGCCTACGAGCAGTACTTC
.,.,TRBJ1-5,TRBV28,CASSFVSINQPQHF,TGTGCCAGCAGTTTTGTTTCAATTAATCAGCCCCAGCATTTT
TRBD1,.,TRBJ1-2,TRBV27,CASSLRGQGGEEGGYTF,TGTGCCAGCAGCCTTAGGGGACAGGGGGGGGAAGAGGGTGGCTACACCTTC
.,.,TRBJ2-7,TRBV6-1,CASSRPTGSEQYF,TGTGCCAGCAGCCGCCCCACAGGGAGTGAGCAGTACTTC
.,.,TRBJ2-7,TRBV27,CASSLSTNTYEQYF,TGTGCCAGCAGTTTATCGACAAATACCTACGAGCAGTACTTC
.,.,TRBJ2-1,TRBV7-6,CASSQDSVGEQFF,TGTGCTAGCAGCCAAGACTCCGTTGGTGAGCAGTTCTTC
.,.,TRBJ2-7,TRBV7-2,CASSLTRSSYEQYF,TGTGCCAGCAGCTTAACCAGGAGCTCCTACGAGCAGTACTTC